This entry lists 29 T cell receptor beta chains sequenced from one sample in a study of blood T cell repertoires in COVID-19. Clones were sequenced by immunoSEQ multiplex PCR, and TCRdb holds only the in-frame ones, with some missing. The table has 130,000 to 150,000 clones, approximately 87% seen once; the top ten hold about 11%. The material sequenced was PBMCs or T cells enriched from blood (not recorded which). These receptors were obtained from a man aged 55-75 years who had recovered from COVID-19.

The chain combines TRBV5-1 with TRBJ2-7; weak D call: TRBD2 (5 bases). Germline-derived CDR1 and CDR2 are SGHRS and YFSETQ. V was cut by 2 bases and J by 2 bases, with 8 bases left in between. This CDR3 region has 13 residues. In DNA form, the CDR3 reads TGCGCCAGCAGCTTCGGGGATACCTACGAGCAGTACTTC. This encodes CASSFGDTYEQYF. The full variable domain, its missing parts supplied by reference TRBV5-1 and TRBJ2-7, is KAGVTQTPRYLIKTRGQQVTLSCSPISGHRSVSWYQQTPGQGLQFLFEYFSETQRNKGNFPGRFSGRQFSNSRSEMNVSTLELGDSALYLCASSFGDTYEQYFGPGTRLTVT.

The chain employs TRBV3-1 (or the pseudogene TRBV3-2) and TRBJ2-2, with D perhaps matching TRBD2 (6 bases). CDR3 length equals 19 residues. V lost 1 base, J lost 2 bases, and 20 bases lay in between. CDR1 is LGHDT, CDR2 YNNKEL, per germline (reference sequence). CDR3 in amino acids: CASSQVPRGTGVNTGELFF. The CDR3 coding sequence is TGTGCCAGCAGCCAAGTACCGCGGGGAACAGGAGTAAACACCGGGGAGCTGTTTTTT.

There are a few counts of this clone. The chain recombines TRBV30 with TRBJ2-7, with a weak D call TRBD1 (6 bases). V lost 7 bases and J lost 7, with 20 bases in between. In germline, CDR1 is GTSNPN, CDR2 SVGIG (reference sequence). This CDR3 has 13 residues. CDR3 in DNA: TGTGCCTTTACCGGGCCTACGAGGGGGGAGCAGTACTTC. Translation gives CAFTGPTRGEQYF.

The V call is TRBV19, the J call TRBJ1-5; tentatively, D is TRBD1 (6 bases). The CDR3 contains 16 residues. Trimming cost V 8 bases and J 4 bases, with 21 bases left between them. Germline assignment: CDR1 LNHDA and CDR2 SQIVND (reference sequence). CDR3: CASCRGITGLNQPQHF. For the CDR3, the DNA is TGTGCCAGTTGTAGGGGGATAACAGGGCTTAATCAGCCCCAGCATTTT.

The rearrangement links TRBV27 to TRBJ2-7; 7 bases match TRBD2. Germline CDR1 is MNHEY and CDR2 is SMNVEV (reference sequence). The CDR3 is made up of 17 amino acids. Unmatched junction bases numbered 12, after V lost 0 bases and J lost 4 bases. Here the CDR3 reads CASSLSVPQGGDYEQYF. The CDR3 region has the DNA TGTGCCAGCAGTTTATCGGTCCCCCAGGGAGGGGATTACGAGCAGTACTTC.

J is TRBJ2-1 and V is TRBV18; TRBD1 matches 10 bases. The V and J ends lost 5 bases and 6 bases, in that order; junction bases with no gene match: 4. Germline lookup yields CDR1 KGHSH and CDR2 LQKENI. The CDR3 is made up of 14 amino acids. CDR3 sequence reads: CASSAWDRGNEQFF. The DNA of the CDR3 is TGTGCCAGCTCAGCATGGGACAGGGGCAATGAGCAGTTCTTC.

This chain links TRBV28 with TRBJ1-2; maybe TRBD1 (6 bases). CDR1 and CDR2 (germline): MDHEN, SYDVKM. Trimming stripped 6 bases from V and 6 bases from J, with 11 bases between. This CDR3 comprises 12 residues. This CDR3 is CASRTTGHGYTF. Written as DNA, the CDR3 is TGTGCCAGCAGAACAACAGGGCATGGCTACACCTTC.

The chain couples TRBV19 to TRBJ2-2; D might be TRBD1 (5 bases). CDR3 length equals 16 residues. CDR1 is LNHDA, CDR2 SQIVND, per germline (reference sequence). The V gene lost 7 bases and the J gene lost 4 bases, with 19 bases spanning the gap. The CDR3 is CASIMTQGWGTGELFF. The CDR3 DNA follows: TGTGCCAGTATTATGACCCAGGGATGGGGCACCGGGGAGCTGTTTTTT.

The chain uses TRBV6-6 and TRBJ2-7; TRBD1 matches 9 bases. CDR3 length equals 15 residues. The V and J ends lost 5 bases and 4 bases, in that order; junction bases with no gene match: 9. Germline-derived CDR1 and CDR2 are MNHNY and SVGAGI (reference sequence). CDR3 DNA sequence: TGTGCCAGCAGTACGGTAGGGACAGGGCGGTACGAGCAGTACTTC. Its protein is CASSTVGTGRYEQYF.

The gene calls are TRBV28 and TRBJ2-7; maybe TRBD2 (6 bases). The CDR3 has 15 amino acids. The V gene lost 6 bases and the J gene lost 2 bases, with 17 bases spanning the gap. Looked up from germline, CDR1 is MDHEN and CDR2 is SYDVKM. The CDR3 DNA is TGTGCCAGCAGGTTGGGACTCATGGTTACCTACGAGCAGTACTTC. This codes for CASRLGLMVTYEQYF. The whole variable domain, filled in from reference TRBV28 and TRBJ2-7, reads DVKVTQSSRYLVKRTGEKVFLECVQDMDHENMFWYRQDPGLGLRLIYFSYDVKMKEKGDIPEGYSVSREKKERFSLILESASTNQTSMYLCASRLGLMVTYEQYFGPGTRLTVT.

This chain connects TRBV14 to TRBJ2-1; a weak D match, TRBD2 (6 bases). CDR3 length: 15 amino acids. The germline V gene has CDR1 SGHDN and CDR2 FVKESK. Trimming cost V 2 bases and J 4 bases, with 12 bases left between them. This CDR3 reads CASSQKTGLYNEQFF. The CDR3 DNA reads as TGTGCCAGCAGCCAAAAGACGGGACTGTACAATGAGCAGTTCTTC. Variable domain in full (rest from reference TRBV14 and TRBJ2-1): EAGVTQFPSHSVIEKGQTVTLRCDPISGHDNLYWYRRVMGKEIKFLLHFVKESKQDESGMPNNRFLAERTGGTYSTLKVQPAELEDSGVYFCASSQKTGLYNEQFFGPGTRLTVL.

The chain uses TRBV11-2 and TRBJ1-3, with D uncertain. The CDR3 is 15 residues long. V was shortened by 4 bases and J by 0 bases, with 10 bases between the two germline ends. Germline CDR1 is SGHAT and CDR2 is FQNNGV. CDR3 sequence: CASSSRFYSGNTIYF. The CDR3 DNA is TGTGCCAGCAGCTCCCGATTCTACTCTGGAAACACCATATATTTT.

This rearrangement joins TRBV28 to TRBJ1-2; 10 bases match TRBD1. The V gene end was trimmed by 6 bases and the J gene end by 4 bases; junction bases not matched to a gene: 8. CDR1 and CDR2 (germline): MDHEN, SYDVKM. The CDR3 has 15 amino acids. The CDR3: CASRAPGTGVYGYTF. The CDR3 nucleotides are TGTGCCAGCAGGGCCCCGGGGACAGGGGTCTATGGCTACACCTTC.

This chain connects TRBV30 to TRBJ1-5; D perhaps matches TRBD1 (6 bases). The CDR3 is made up of 13 amino acids. Germline V gene sequence: CDR1 GTSNPN, CDR2 SVGIG (reference sequence). V dropped 1 base and J dropped 5 bases, with 9 bases sitting between them. The CDR3 reads CAWSDRAHQPQHF. CDR3 nucleotide sequence: TGTGCCTGGAGTGACAGGGCCCATCAGCCCCAGCATTTT.

This chain joins TRBV7-9 and TRBJ2-2; D is undetermined. The CDR3 contains 15 residues. Germline V lookup: CDR1 SEHNR, CDR2 FQNEAQ (reference sequence). Between the trimmed V and J ends, which lost 5 bases and 6 bases, there was a span of 16 bases. CDR3 sequence: CASSRINARSGELFF. CDR3 DNA: TGTGCCAGCAGCCGAATTAACGCTAGGTCCGGGGAGCTGTTTTTT. The whole variable domain, remainder taken from reference TRBV7-9 and TRBJ2-2, is DTGVSQNPRHKITKRGQNVTFRCDPISEHNRLYWYRQTLGQGPEFLTYFQNEAQLEKSRLLSDRFSAERPKGSFSTLEIQRTEQGDSAMYLCASSRINARSGELFFGEGSRLTVL.

The J gene is TRBJ1-5, the V gene TRBV7-8, with 8 bases that match TRBD1. There are 15 residues in the CDR3. V lost 2 bases to trimming and J lost 6 bases; unmatched junction nucleotides: 6. Germline V gene sequence: CDR1 SGHVS, CDR2 FQNEAQ. The CDR3 loop reads CASSLKTGDFQPQHF. The CDR3 DNA follows: TGTGCCAGCAGCTTAAAGACAGGGGATTTTCAGCCCCAGCATTTT. Complete variable domain (other parts from reference TRBV7-8 and TRBJ1-5): GAGVSQSPRYKVAKRGQDVALRCDPISGHVSLFWYQQALGQGPEFLTYFQNEAQLDKSGLPSDRFFAERPEGSVSTLKIQRTQQEDSAVYLCASSLKTGDFQPQHFGDGTRLSIL.

The CDR3: CASSPTREQPQHF. The CDR3 coding sequence is TGTGCCAGTAGTCCAACGAGGGAGCAGCCCCAGCATTTT. The chain is built from TRBV19 and TRBJ1-5, with no clear D. There are 13 residues in the CDR3. Looked up from germline, CDR1 is LNHDA and CDR2 is SQIVND (reference sequence). V shed 5 bases and J shed 7 bases, with 12 bases lying between them.

The V and J genes are TRBV25-1 and TRBJ2-1; D ambiguous. This CDR3 comprises 14 residues. Trimming shortened V by 6 bases and J by 8 bases, and 17 bases separated the two germline ends. Germline V lookup: CDR1 MGHDK, CDR2 SYGVNS. The CDR3 loop is CASSHGRTLDEQFF. DNA of the CDR3: TGTGCCAGCAGCCATGGGCGTACGTTGGATGAGCAGTTCTTC.

The V call is TRBV7-3, the J call TRBJ2-3; D gene ambiguous. The CDR3 spans 13 residues. Looked up from germline, CDR1 is SGHTA and CDR2 is FQGTGA. Trimming removed 4 bases from V and 0 bases from J, with 5 bases in between. The chain's CDR3 is CASSSSSTDTQYF. CDR3 in DNA: TGTGCCAGCAGCTCTTCCAGCACAGATACGCAGTATTTT. Looking up the rest from reference TRBV7-3 and TRBJ2-3 gives the full variable domain: GAGVSQTPSNKVTEKGKYVELRCDPISGHTALYWYRQSLGQGPEFLIYFQGTGAADDSGLPNDRFFAVRPEGSVSTLKIQRTERGDSAVYLCASSSSSTDTQYFGPGTRLTVL.

The V and J genes are TRBV10-1 and TRBJ1-4, with D uncertain. Trimming left V 2 bases short and J 7 bases short, with 11 bases between. The CDR3 runs to 14 residues. In germline, CDR1 is WNHNN, CDR2 SYGVQD (reference sequence). In DNA, the CDR3 is TGCGCCAGCAGTGAGGTCGGTCCCGGTGAAAAACTGTTTTTT. It codes for CASSEVGPGEKLFF.

The chain joins TRBV29-1 to TRBJ2-3, with TRBD2 identical over 14 bases. V lost 7 bases to trimming and J lost 5 bases; unmatched junction nucleotides: 8. CDR3 size: 15 residues. CDR1 and CDR2 from the germline V gene are SQVTM and ANQGSEA. As DNA, the CDR3 is TGCAGCGGCGGGAGACTAGCGGGGGGGGGAGATACGCAGTATTTT. This encodes CSGGRLAGGGDTQYF.

J is TRBJ1-2 and V is TRBV30, with D hard to call. Trimming removed 2 bases from V and 3 bases from J, with 10 bases in between. Germline assignment: CDR1 GTSNPN and CDR2 SVGIG (reference sequence). CDR3 length: 13 residues. The DNA of the CDR3 is TGTGCCTGGAGTCCTAGTCGGGACTATGGCTACACCTTC. This encodes CAWSPSRDYGYTF.

CDR3 loop: CASMLAGVGEQFF. The CDR3 DNA follows: TGTGCCAGCATGCTAGCGGGGGTAGGGGAGCAGTTCTTC. The chain uses TRBV2 and TRBJ2-1; 10 bases align to TRBD2. The length of the CDR3 is 13 residues. V trimming: 7 bases; J trimming: 10 bases; junction bases outside the gene matches: 7. Germline V gene lookup returns CDR1 SNHLY and CDR2 FYNNEI.

The chain recombines TRBV9 with TRBJ1-2; 9 bases are shared with TRBD1. Losses at the gene ends were 7 bases for V and 8 bases for J; bases not matched to a gene: 3. The CDR3 runs to 11 residues. From germline, CDR1 is SGDLS and CDR2 YYNGEE. CDR3 coding DNA: TGTGCCAGCGGGGACAGGGACGGCTACACCTTC. This sequence encodes CASGDRDGYTF.

The chain employs TRBV7-6 and TRBJ1-6; D gene ambiguous. Trimming pared 0 bases from V and 6 bases from J, leaving 9 bases between. CDR1 is SGHVS and CDR2 is FNYEAQ in the germline V gene. The CDR3 runs 15 residues. CDR3 protein: CASSLALGSNSPLHF. The CDR3 nucleotides are TGTGCCAGCAGCTTAGCGCTAGGCAGTAATTCACCCCTCCACTTT.

The V call is TRBV18, the J call TRBJ1-1, with D possibly matching TRBD1 (6 bases). Germline loops: CDR1 KGHSH, CDR2 LQKENI. The CDR3 is 17 amino acids. V was shortened by 3 bases and J by 1 base, with 18 bases between the two germline ends. For the CDR3, the DNA is TGTGCCAGCTCACCTTTCAGCTCAGACAGGACGAACACTGAAGCTTTCTTT. It encodes CASSPFSSDRTNTEAFF. Filled out from reference TRBV18 and TRBJ1-1, the complete variable domain reads NAGVMQNPRHLVRRRGQEARLRCSPMKGHSHVYWYRQLPEEGLKFMVYLQKENIIDESGMPKERFSAEFPKEGPSILRIQQVVRGDSAAYFCASSPFSSDRTNTEAFFGQGTRLTVV.

V is TRBV5-4 and J is TRBJ2-5; tentative D call: TRBD2 (6 bases). This CDR3 contains 15 residues. V shed 3 bases and J shed 5 bases, with 17 bases lying between them. CDR1 is SGHNT, CDR2 YYREEE, per germline (reference sequence). The CDR3 bases are TGTGCCAGCAGCTCACCGGGGAGGACATTGGAGACCCAGTACTTC. Its translation is CASSSPGRTLETQYF.

The count of this clone is one. This sequence joins TRBV5-4 and TRBJ1-2; 8 positions match TRBD1. The CDR3 consists of 15 residues. CDR1 is SGHNT and CDR2 is YYREEE in the germline V gene (reference sequence). J lost 4 bases, V lost 4 bases, and 9 bases had no gene match. CDR3 nucleotide sequence: TGTGCCAGCAGCAGTAGGGACAGGCCATCCTATGGCTACACCTTC. This codes for CASSSRDRPSYGYTF.

The chain has TRBV28 and TRBJ2-2, with a weak D call TRBD1 (6 bases). V was cut by 4 bases and J by 0 bases, with 12 bases left in between. The CDR3 loop spans 16 amino acids. The V gene's germline CDR1 is MDHEN and CDR2 SYDVKM. The CDR3 spells CASSWTGTTNTGELFF. The CDR3 nucleotides are TGTGCCAGCAGTTGGACCGGGACAACGAACACCGGGGAGCTGTTTTTT.